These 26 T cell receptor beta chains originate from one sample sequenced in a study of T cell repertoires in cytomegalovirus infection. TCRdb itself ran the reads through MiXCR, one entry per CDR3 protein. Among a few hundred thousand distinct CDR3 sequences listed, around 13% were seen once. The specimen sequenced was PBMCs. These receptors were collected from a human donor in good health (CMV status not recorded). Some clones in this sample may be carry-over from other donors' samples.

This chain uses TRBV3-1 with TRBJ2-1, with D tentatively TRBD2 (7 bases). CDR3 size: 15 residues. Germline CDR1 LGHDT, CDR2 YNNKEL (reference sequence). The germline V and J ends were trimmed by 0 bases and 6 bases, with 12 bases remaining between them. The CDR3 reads CASSQDRGAGNEQFF. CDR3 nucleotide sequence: TGTGCCAGCAGCCAAGATCGGGGGGCCGGCAATGAGCAGTTCTTC.

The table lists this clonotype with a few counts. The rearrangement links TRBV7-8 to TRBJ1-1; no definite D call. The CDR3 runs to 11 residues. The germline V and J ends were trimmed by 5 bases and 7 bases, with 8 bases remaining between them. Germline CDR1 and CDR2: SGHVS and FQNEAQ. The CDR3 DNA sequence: TGTGCCAGCAGCCGGGAATATGAAGCTTTCTTT. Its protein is CASSREYEAFF.

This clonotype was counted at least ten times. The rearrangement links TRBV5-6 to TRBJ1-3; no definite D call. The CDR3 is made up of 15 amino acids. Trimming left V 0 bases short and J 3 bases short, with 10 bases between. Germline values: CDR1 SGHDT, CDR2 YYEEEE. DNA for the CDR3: TGTGCCAGCAGCTTGGAACAGAGAATTGGAAACACCATATATTTT. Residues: CASSLEQRIGNTIYF.

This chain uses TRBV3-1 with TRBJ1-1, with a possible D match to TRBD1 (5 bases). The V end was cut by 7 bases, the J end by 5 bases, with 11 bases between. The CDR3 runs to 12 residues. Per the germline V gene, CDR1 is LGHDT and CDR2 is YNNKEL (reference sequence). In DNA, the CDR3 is TGTGCCAGCATCCCCCGGGGGACTGAAGCTTTCTTT. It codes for CASIPRGTEAFF.

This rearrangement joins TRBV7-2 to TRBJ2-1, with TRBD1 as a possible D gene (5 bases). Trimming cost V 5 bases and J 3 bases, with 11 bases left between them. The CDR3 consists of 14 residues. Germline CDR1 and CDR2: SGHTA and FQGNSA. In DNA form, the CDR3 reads TGTGCCAGCAGCGGACACCTCCTCTACAATGAGCAGTTCTTC. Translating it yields CASSGHLLYNEQFF.

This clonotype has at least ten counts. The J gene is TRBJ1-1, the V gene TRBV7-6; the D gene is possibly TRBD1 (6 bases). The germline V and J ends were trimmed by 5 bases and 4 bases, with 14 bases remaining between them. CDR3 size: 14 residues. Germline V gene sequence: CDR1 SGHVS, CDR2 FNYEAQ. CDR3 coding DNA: TGTGCCAGCAGCCCCCGGCAGGGGAGCACTGAAGCTTTCTTT. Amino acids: CASSPRQGSTEAFF.

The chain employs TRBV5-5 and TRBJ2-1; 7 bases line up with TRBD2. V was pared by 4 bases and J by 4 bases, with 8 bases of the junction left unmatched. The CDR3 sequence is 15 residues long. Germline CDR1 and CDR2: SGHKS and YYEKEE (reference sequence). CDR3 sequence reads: CASSPTSIVYNEQFF. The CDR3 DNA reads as TGTGCCAGCAGCCCGACTAGCATTGTTTACAATGAGCAGTTCTTC.

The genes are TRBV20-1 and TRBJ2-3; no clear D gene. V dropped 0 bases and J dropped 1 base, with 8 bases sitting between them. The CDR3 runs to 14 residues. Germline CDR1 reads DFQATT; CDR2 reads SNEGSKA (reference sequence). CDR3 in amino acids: CSARDSAGTDTQYF. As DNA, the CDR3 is TGCAGTGCTAGAGATTCGGCGGGCACAGATACGCAGTATTTT.

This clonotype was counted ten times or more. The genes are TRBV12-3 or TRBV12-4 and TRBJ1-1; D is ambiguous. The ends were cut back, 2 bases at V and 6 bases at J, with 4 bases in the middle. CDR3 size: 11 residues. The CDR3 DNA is TGTGCCAGCAGTTTACGCCCTGAAGCTTTCTTT. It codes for CASSLRPEAFF.

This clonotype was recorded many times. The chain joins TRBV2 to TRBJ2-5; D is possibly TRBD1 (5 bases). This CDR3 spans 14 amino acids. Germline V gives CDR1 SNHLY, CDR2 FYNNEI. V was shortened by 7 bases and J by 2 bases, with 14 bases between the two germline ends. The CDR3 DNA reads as TGTGCCAGCACCATGACAGTCGTTCAAGAGACCCAGTACTTC. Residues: CASTMTVVQETQYF.

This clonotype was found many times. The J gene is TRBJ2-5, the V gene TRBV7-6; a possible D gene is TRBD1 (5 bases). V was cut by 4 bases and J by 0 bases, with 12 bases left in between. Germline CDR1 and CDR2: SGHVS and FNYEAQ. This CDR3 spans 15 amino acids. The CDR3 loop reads CASSSPRQNQETQYF. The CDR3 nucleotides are TGTGCCAGCAGCTCCCCGCGACAGAACCAAGAGACCCAGTACTTC.

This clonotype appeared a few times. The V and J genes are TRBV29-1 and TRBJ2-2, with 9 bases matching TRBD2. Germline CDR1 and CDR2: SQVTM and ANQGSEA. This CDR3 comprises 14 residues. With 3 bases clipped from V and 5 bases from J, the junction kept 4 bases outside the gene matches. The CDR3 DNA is TGCAGCGTTGATCTAGCGGGACGGACCGGGGAGCTGTTTTTT. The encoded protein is CSVDLAGRTGELFF.

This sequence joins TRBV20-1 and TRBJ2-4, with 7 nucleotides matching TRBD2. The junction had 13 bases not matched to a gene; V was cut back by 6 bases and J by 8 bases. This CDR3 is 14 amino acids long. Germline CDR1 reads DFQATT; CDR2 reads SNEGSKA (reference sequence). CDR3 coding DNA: TGCAGTGCAAAACTAGCGACGTCAAGGGACATTCAGTACTTC. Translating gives CSAKLATSRDIQYF.

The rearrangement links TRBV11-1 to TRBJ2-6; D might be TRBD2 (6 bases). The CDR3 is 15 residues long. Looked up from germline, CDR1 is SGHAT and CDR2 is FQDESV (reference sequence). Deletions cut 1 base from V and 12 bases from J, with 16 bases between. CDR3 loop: CASSLEVAAASVLTF. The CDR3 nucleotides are TGTGCCAGCAGCTTAGAGGTAGCGGCGGCGTCCGTCCTGACTTTC.

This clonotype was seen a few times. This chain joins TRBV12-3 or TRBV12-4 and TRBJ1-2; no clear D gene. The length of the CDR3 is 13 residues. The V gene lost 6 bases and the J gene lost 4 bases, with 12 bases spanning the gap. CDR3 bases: TGTGCCAGCAGGAATGCGGGCCCCTATGGCTACACCTTC. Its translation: CASRNAGPYGYTF.

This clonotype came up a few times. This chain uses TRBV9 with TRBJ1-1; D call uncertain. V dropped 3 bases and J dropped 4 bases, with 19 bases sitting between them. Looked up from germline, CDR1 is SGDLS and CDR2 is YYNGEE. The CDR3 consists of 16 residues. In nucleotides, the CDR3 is TGTGCCAGCAGCGCCGGGCCGAACACCCTGGTCACTGAAGCTTTCTTT. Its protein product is CASSAGPNTLVTEAFF.

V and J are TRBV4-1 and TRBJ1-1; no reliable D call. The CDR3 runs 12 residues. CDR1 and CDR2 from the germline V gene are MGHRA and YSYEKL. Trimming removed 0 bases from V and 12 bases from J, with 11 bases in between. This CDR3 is CASSQDRGWSFF. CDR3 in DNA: TGCGCCAGCAGCCAAGATCGCGGGTGGTCTTTCTTT.

As DNA, the CDR3 is TGTGCCAGTAGTATACAGGGGGCTGCCTACGAGCAGTACTTC. Translated: CASSIQGAAYEQYF. V gene TRBV19 combines with J gene TRBJ2-7; 8 bases are shared with TRBD1. Germline V gene lookup returns CDR1 LNHDA and CDR2 SQIVND (reference sequence). J lost 2 bases, V lost 2 bases, and 2 bases had no gene match. The CDR3 spans 14 residues.

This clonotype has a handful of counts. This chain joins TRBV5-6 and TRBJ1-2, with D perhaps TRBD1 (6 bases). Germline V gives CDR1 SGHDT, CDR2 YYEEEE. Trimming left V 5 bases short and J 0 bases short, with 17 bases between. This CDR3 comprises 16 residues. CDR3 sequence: CASREETGWANYGYTF. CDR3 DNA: TGTGCCAGCAGGGAAGAGACAGGTTGGGCTAACTATGGCTACACCTTC.

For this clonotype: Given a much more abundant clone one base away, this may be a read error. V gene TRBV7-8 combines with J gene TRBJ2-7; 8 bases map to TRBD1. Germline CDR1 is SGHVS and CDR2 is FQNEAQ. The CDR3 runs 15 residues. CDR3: CASSLVVQGAREQCF. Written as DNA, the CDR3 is TGTGCCAGCAGCTTAGTAGTTCAGGGGGCAAGGGAGCAGTGCTTC. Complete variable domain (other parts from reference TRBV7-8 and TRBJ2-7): GAGVSQSPRYKVAKRGQDVALRCDPISGHVSLFWYQQALGQGPEFLTYFQNEAQLDKSGLPSDRFFAERPEGSVSTLKIQRTQQEDSAVYLCASSLVVQGAREQCFGPGTRLTVT.

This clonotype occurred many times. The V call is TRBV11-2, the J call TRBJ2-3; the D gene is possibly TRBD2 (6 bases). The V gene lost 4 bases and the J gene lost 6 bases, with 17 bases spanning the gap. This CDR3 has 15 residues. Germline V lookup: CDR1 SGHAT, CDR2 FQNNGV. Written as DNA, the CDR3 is TGTGCCAGCAGCTCCCCCGGGAGAGGGTTGGATACGCAGTATTTT. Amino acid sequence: CASSSPGRGLDTQYF.

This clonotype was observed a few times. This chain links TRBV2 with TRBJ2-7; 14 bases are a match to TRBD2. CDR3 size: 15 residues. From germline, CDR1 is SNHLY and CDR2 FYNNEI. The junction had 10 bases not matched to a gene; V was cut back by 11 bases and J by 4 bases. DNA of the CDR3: TGTGCCTCCCCCTCGACTAGCGGGGGGGAATACGAGCAGTACTTC. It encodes CASPSTSGGEYEQYF.

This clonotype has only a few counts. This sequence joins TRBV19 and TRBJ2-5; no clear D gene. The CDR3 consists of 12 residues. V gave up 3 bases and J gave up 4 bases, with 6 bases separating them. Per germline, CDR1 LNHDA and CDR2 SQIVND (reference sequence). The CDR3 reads CASSIPLETQYF. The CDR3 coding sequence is TGTGCCAGTAGTATCCCTCTAGAGACCCAGTACTTC.

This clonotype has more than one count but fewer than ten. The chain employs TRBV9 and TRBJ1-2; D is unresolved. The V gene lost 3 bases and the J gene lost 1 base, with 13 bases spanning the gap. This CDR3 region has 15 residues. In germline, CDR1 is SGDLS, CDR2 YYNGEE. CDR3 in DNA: TGTGCCAGCAGCGAGGGAGGTAGTCGTAACTATGGCTACACCTTC. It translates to CASSEGGSRNYGYTF.

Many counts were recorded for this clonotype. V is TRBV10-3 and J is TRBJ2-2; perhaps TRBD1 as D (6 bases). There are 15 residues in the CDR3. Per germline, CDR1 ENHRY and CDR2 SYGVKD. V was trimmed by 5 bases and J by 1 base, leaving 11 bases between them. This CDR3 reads CAISSGTLNTGELFF. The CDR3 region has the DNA TGTGCCATCAGTTCCGGGACACTGAACACCGGGGAGCTGTTTTTT.

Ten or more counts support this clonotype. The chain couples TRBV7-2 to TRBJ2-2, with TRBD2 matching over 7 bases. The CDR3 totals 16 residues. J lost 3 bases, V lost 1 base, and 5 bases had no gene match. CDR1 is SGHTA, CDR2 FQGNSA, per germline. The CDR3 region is CASSLEAGRYTGELFF. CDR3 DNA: TGTGCCAGCAGCTTAGAAGCGGGGCGTTACACCGGGGAGCTGTTTTTT.